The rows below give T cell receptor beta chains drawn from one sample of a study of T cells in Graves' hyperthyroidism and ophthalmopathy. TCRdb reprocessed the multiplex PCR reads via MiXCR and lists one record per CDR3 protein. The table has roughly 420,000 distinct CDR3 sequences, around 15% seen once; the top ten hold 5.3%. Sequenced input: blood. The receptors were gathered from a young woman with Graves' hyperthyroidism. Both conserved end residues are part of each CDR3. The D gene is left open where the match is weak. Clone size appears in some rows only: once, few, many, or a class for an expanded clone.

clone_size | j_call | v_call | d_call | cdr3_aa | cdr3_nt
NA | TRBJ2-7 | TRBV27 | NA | CASSFSLTVDEQYF | TGTGCCAGCAGTTTCTCTCTAACAGTCGACGAGCAGTACTTC
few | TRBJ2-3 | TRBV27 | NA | CASSLGGKGADTQYF | TGTGCCAGCAGTTTAGGCGGGAAAGGGGCAGATACGCAGTATTTT
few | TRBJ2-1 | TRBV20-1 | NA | CSAKVREHEQFF | TGCAGCGCTAAAGTTCGGGAGCATGAGCAGTTCTTC
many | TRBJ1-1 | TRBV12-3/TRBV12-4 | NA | CASSFGDTSMNTEAFF | TGTGCCAGCAGTTTCGGGGACACTTCAATGAACACTGAAGCTTTCTTT
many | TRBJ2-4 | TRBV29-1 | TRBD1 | CSVSDRGDIQYF | TGCAGCGTCTCCGACAGGGGTGACATTCAGTACTTC
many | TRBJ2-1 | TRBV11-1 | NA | CASSLWGSYNEQFF | TGTGCCAGCAGCTTGTGGGGGTCCTACAATGAGCAGTTCTTC
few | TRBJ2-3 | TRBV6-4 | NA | CASSDRAGTQDTQYF | TGTGCCAGCAGTGATAGGGCAGGTACACAGGATACGCAGTATTTT
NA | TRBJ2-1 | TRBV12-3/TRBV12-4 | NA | CADGTPGNEQFF | TGTGCCGACGGGACGCCAGGGAATGAGCAGTTCTTC
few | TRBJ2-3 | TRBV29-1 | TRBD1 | CSGRGQGKIDTQYF | TGCAGCGGTCGCGGACAGGGGAAAATAGATACGCAGTATTTT
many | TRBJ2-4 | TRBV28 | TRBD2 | CASSLGLAGSKNIQYF | TGTGCCAGCAGTTTAGGGCTAGCGGGCTCCAAAAACATTCAGTACTTC
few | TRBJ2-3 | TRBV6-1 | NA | CASRLQISTDTQYF | TGTGCCAGCCGACTACAAATCAGCACAGATACGCAGTATTTT
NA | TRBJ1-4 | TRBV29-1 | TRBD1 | CSAAGTGGHANEKLFF | TGCAGCGCCGCCGGGACAGGGGGCCATGCTAATGAAAAACTGTTTTTT
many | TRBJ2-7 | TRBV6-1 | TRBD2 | CASTKRAIAGERNEQYF | TGTGCCAGCACCAAAAGGGCCATAGCGGGAGAGAGAAACGAGCAGTACTTC
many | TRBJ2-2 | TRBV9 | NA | CASSKDGTSTGELFF | TGTGCCAGCAGCAAGGACGGTACAAGCACCGGGGAGCTGTTTTTT
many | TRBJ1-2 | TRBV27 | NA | CASSPQVGYGYTF | TGTGCCAGCAGTCCGCAGGTTGGTTATGGCTACACCTTC
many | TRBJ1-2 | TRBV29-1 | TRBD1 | CSVGGPGQGSYGYTF | TGCAGCGTTGGCGGGCCGGGACAGGGGTCCTATGGCTACACCTTC
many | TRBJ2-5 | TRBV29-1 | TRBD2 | CSVGRGSGVQETQYF | TGCAGCGTTGGGCGGGGTAGCGGGGTACAAGAGACCCAGTACTTC
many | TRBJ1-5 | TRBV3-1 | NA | CASSTRSNQPQHF | TGTGCCAGCAGCACAAGGAGCAATCAGCCCCAGCATTTT
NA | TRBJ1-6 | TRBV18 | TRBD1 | CASCPGTDNNSPLHF | TGTGCCAGCTGCCCCGGGACAGATAATAATTCACCCCTCCACTTT
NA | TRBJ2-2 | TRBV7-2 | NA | CASSLYDGTPNTGELFF | TGTGCCAGCAGCTTATATGACGGGACACCGAACACCGGGGAGCTGTTTTTT
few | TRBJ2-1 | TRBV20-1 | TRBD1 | CSARHDRGGHNEQFF | TGCAGTGCTAGACACGACAGGGGAGGACACAATGAGCAGTTCTTC
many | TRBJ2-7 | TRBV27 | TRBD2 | CASSPGGYYEQYF | TGTGCCAGCAGCCCGGGGGGATACTACGAGCAGTACTTC
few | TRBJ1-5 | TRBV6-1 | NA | CASRRDGNSNQPQHF | TGTGCCAGCAGGAGGGACGGCAATAGCAATCAGCCCCAGCATTTT
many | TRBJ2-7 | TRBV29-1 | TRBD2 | CSVDGSSGYEQYF | TGCAGCGTTGATGGATCTAGCGGCTACGAGCAGTACTTC
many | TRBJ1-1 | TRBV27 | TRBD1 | CASSAGTGRTNTEAFF | TGTGCCAGCAGTGCCGGGACAGGGCGCACCAACACTGAAGCTTTCTTT
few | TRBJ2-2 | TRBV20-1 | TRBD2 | CSARDPLAGASGELFF | TGCAGTGCTAGAGATCCCCTAGCGGGAGCTAGCGGGGAGCTGTTTTTT
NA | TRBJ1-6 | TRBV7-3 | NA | CASSLITPPLHF | TGTGCCAGCAGCTTAATCACGCCACCCCTCCACTTT
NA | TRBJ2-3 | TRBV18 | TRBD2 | CASSLKGLAGVNTDTQYF | TGTGCCAGCTCCCTTAAGGGACTAGCGGGAGTGAACACAGATACGCAGTATTTT
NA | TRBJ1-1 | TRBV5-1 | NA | CASSLSSQVTEAFF | TGCGCCAGCAGCTTGAGCTCTCAGGTCACTGAAGCTTTCTTT
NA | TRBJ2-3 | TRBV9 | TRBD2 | CASSVSAGVPDTQYF | TGTGCCAGCAGCGTATCGGCGGGAGTCCCAGATACGCAGTATTTT
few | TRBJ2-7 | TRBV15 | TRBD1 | CATSRAGTVLSYEQYF | TGTGCCACCAGCAGAGCCGGGACAGTTCTCTCCTACGAGCAGTACTTC
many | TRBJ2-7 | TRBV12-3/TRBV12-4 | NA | CASSPPMTEYEQYF | TGTGCCAGCAGTCCCCCTATGACTGAGTACGAGCAGTACTTC
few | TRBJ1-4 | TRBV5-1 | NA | CASSQTPGFQEKLFF | TGCGCCAGCAGCCAAACCCCGGGCTTCCAGGAAAAACTGTTTTTT
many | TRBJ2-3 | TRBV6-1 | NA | CASSDAGRTDTQYF | TGTGCCAGCAGTGATGCAGGGCGCACAGATACGCAGTATTTT
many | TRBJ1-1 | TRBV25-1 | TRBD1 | CATMDRPNTEAFF | TGTGCCACTATGGACAGGCCGAACACTGAAGCTTTCTTT
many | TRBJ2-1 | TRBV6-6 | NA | CASSYNGAGEQFF | TGTGCCAGCAGTTACAACGGGGCGGGTGAGCAGTTCTTC
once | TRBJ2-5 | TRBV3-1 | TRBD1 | CASSQGLWDRGTQYQETQYF | TGTGCCAGCAGCCAAGGGCTGTGGGACAGGGGGACACAGTACCAAGAGACCCAGTACTTC
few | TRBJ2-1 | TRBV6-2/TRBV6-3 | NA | CASSPRITRNEQFF | TGTGCCAGCAGTCCCCGGATAACCCGCAATGAGCAGTTCTTC